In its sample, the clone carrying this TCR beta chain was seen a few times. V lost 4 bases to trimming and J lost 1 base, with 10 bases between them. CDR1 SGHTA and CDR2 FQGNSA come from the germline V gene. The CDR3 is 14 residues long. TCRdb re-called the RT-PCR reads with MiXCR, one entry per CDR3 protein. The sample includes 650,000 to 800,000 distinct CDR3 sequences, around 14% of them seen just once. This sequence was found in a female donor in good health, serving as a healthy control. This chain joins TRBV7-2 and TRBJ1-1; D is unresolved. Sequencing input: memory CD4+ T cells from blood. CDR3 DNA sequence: TGTGCCAGCAGCTCCGTGAGCAGGAACACTGAAGCTTTCTTT. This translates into CASSSVSRNTEAFF.